This T cell receptor beta chain was recovered during a study of T cell clones after liver transplantation. Study-wide background: Subjects received no induction therapy and standard immunosuppression until randomization at 12-24 months post-transplant.

Whole-study results and caveats: Low donor cell numbers restricted donor-reactive repertoire measurement in two subjects.

To note about this clone: Its antigen is unknown.

The method was immunoSEQ multiplex PCR; TCRdb's version includes in-frame clones alone and lacks a portion of them. This table holds approximately 65,000 clones, over 90% found once. The CDR3 has 15 residues. From germline, CDR1 is SGHNT and CDR2 YYREEE (reference sequence). After removal of 4 bases from V and 5 bases from J, the junction contained 9 bases not matched to a gene. The clonotype was recovered from a human patient who received a liver transplant. Some T cells may be graft donor cells. V usage is TRBV5-4 and J usage is TRBJ2-5, with 9 bases aligning to TRBD1. The sequencing here drew on CD4+ T cells from blood, taken roughly 26 months after liver transplant. CDR3 region: CASSRRQGVGETQYF. The CDR3 nucleotides read TGTGCCAGCAGCAGGAGACAGGGGGTAGGGGAGACCCAGTACTTC.